Each of the 15 T cell receptor beta chains below was sequenced from the same sample in a study of beta chain features in type 1 diabetes. Study observations and caveats: TCRB CDR3 length was moderately but significantly reduced in all four CD4+ subsets of Type 1 diabetes patients.

TCRB transcripts that were expressed got sequenced, as all of the isolated RNA had been reverse transcribed. Measured with immunoSEQ multiplex PCR; TCRdb has only the in-frame clones, and not every one. The sample carries around 260,000 clones, just over 20% recorded once. No antigens are known for them. Input material: naive CD4+ T cells from blood. The receptors here all came from a middle-aged woman with type 1 diabetes.

The chain uses TRBV29-1 and TRBJ2-1, with TRBD2 identical over 12 bases. V gave up 4 bases and J gave up 5 bases; unmatched junction bases: 6. Germline values: CDR1 SQVTM, CDR2 ANQGSEA. This CDR3 is 15 amino acids long. The CDR3 nucleotides are TGCAGCGTTGCCAAGACTAGCGGGAGAGACAATGAGCAGTTCTTC. Protein product: CSVAKTSGRDNEQFF.

This clone was counted a few times. V is TRBV9 and J is TRBJ2-6; 8 bases map to TRBD1. The CDR3 spans 17 residues. Germline V gene data show CDR1 as SGDLS and CDR2 as YYNGEE. Trimming took 5 bases from V and 0 from J; bases not matched to a gene: 7. CDR3 sequence: CASRRGTGLSGANVLTF. As DNA, the CDR3 is TGTGCCAGCAGGAGGGGGACAGGACTCTCTGGGGCCAACGTCCTGACTTTC.

The chain employs TRBV28 and TRBJ2-6; TRBD1 matches at 7 bases. The CDR3 loop spans 18 amino acids. With 3 bases clipped from V and 3 bases from J, the junction kept 11 bases outside the gene matches. The germline gives CDR1 MDHEN, CDR2 SYDVKM. CDR3 sequence reads: CASSFLPQTGDGANVLTF. DNA of the CDR3: TGTGCCAGCAGTTTCTTGCCCCAAACAGGGGATGGGGCCAACGTCCTGACTTTC.

This clone has just a few counts. The V gene is TRBV10-3, the J gene TRBJ2-7, with 7 bases identical to TRBD1. V gave up 6 bases and J gave up 4 bases; unmatched junction bases: 3. The germline V gene has CDR1 ENHRY and CDR2 SYGVKD. The CDR3 has 12 amino acids. CDR3: CAIRQTGYEQYF. CDR3 coding DNA: TGTGCCATCAGGCAGACAGGGTACGAGCAGTACTTC.

The chain is built from TRBV28 and TRBJ2-7; 9 bases align to TRBD2. The CDR3 runs to 15 residues. The junction had 13 bases not matched to a gene; V was cut back by 6 bases and J by 7 bases. The germline gives CDR1 MDHEN, CDR2 SYDVKM. The CDR3 is CASSPSGASLKEQYF. The DNA for the CDR3 is TGTGCCAGCAGCCCTAGCGGGGCCTCCCTTAAGGAGCAGTACTTC.

Written as DNA, the CDR3 is TGTGCCAGCGCCCAATTCCTGACCGAGGCCGATACGCAGTATTTT. Its protein is CASAQFLTEADTQYF. This chain joins TRBV6-1 and TRBJ2-3; D ambiguous. The CDR3 is 15 amino acids. V lost 8 bases to trimming and J lost 6 bases, with 21 bases between them. Germline CDR1 and CDR2: MNHNS and SASEGT.

The rearrangement joins TRBV4-1 to TRBJ1-3, with D possibly being TRBD1 (6 bases). This CDR3 is built from 15 residues. The ends were cut back, 4 bases at V and 1 base at J, with 11 bases in the middle. Germline loops: CDR1 MGHRA, CDR2 YSYEKL. CDR3: CASSPQGQSGNTIYF. The CDR3 DNA is TGCGCCAGCAGCCCACAGGGTCAATCTGGAAACACCATATATTTT.

The rearrangement joins TRBV5-1 to TRBJ1-4, with D possibly being TRBD1 (6 bases). CDR3 length equals 13 residues. Germline loops: CDR1 SGHRS, CDR2 YFSETQ. Trimming cost V 4 bases and J 5 bases, with 9 bases left between them. The CDR3: CASSGGQNEKLFF. The DNA for the CDR3 is TGCGCCAGCAGCGGGGGCCAGAATGAAAAACTGTTTTTT.

This chain links TRBV10-3 with TRBJ2-1, with 8 bases that match TRBD1. Germline V gene sequence: CDR1 ENHRY, CDR2 SYGVKD. J gave up 8 bases and V 7 bases, and 7 bases lay outside the gene matches. The CDR3 has 13 amino acids. In nucleotides, the CDR3 is TGTGCCATCACAGGGGGCGTCGGGGATGAGCAGTTCTTC. Protein product: CAITGGVGDEQFF.

This clone was seen more than once but under ten times. This rearrangement joins TRBV7-9 to TRBJ2-7, with D perhaps matching TRBD2 (6 bases). Germline-derived CDR1 and CDR2 are SEHNR and FQNEAQ (reference sequence). V lost 8 bases and J lost 2, with 13 bases in between. CDR3 length: 13 residues. The CDR3 region is CASSTREPYEQYF. CDR3 nucleotides: TGTGCCAGCTCCACCCGGGAGCCCTACGAGCAGTACTTC.

This clone has only a few counts. V and J are TRBV5-1 and TRBJ2-6; D may be TRBD1 (6 bases). This CDR3 is built from 15 residues. Germline loops: CDR1 SGHRS, CDR2 YFSETQ. V was pared by 3 bases and J by 0 bases, with 7 bases between. For the CDR3, the DNA is TGCGCCAGCAGCTGGACAGCCTCTGGGGCCAACGTCCTGACTTTC. Protein: CASSWTASGANVLTF.

CDR3 protein: CASSYWRGVGETQYF. CDR3 sequence (DNA): TGTGCCAGCAGTTACTGGCGGGGGGTGGGCGAGACCCAGTACTTC. V usage is TRBV6-5 and J usage is TRBJ2-5, with 8 bases aligning to TRBD2. Trimming cost V 1 base and J 5 bases; bases outside gene matches: 6. Germline V gene lookup returns CDR1 MNHEY and CDR2 SVGAGI. The CDR3 is made up of 15 amino acids.

This clone has more than one count but fewer than ten. The CDR3 coding sequence is TGTGCCAGTAGTGCTCAGGATCAGCCCCAGCATTTT. Its protein product is CASSAQDQPQHF. This chain links TRBV19 with TRBJ1-5; no reliable D call. Germline-derived CDR1 and CDR2 are LNHDA and SQIVND (reference sequence). The CDR3 sequence is 12 residues long. Trimming pared 5 bases from V and 5 bases from J, leaving 7 bases between.

To note about this clone: Its ends do not fully match the called genes, so a read error is possible. The rearrangement links TRBV25-1 to TRBJ1-1; D is uncertain. The CDR3 is 13 amino acids. Germline assignment: CDR1 MGHDK and CDR2 SYGVNS. DNA for the CDR3: TGTGCCAGCAGTGCCTACCGAAACAGTGAAGCTTTCTTT. Translated, it gives CASSAYRNSEAFF. Full variable domain (outside the CDR3, taken from reference TRBV25-1 and TRBJ1-1): EADIYQTPRYLVIGTGKKITLECSQTMGHDKMYWYQQDPGMELHLIHYSYGVNSTEKGDLSSESTVSRIRTEHFPLTLESARPSHTSQYLCASSAYRNSEAFFGQGTRLTVV.

This clone has a handful of counts. This sequence joins TRBV7-9 and TRBJ2-5; D is undetermined. This CDR3 contains 13 residues. Germline V gene sequence: CDR1 SEHNR, CDR2 FQNEAQ (reference sequence). V lost 3 bases and J lost 2, with 7 bases in between. Here the CDR3 DNA reads TGTGCCAGCAGCTTGGCATCACAAGAGACCCAGTACTTC. It yields the protein CASSLASQETQYF.